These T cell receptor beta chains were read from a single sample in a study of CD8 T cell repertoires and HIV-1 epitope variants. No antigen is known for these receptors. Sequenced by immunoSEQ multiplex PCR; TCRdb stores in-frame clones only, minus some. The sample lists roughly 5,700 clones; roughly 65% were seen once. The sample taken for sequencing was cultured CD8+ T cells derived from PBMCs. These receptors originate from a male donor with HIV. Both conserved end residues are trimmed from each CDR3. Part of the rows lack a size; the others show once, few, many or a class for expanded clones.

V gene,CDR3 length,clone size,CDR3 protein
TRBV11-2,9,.,ASSLGLEAF
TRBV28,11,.,ASSFYAGDGYT
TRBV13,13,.,ASSSSGSPTDTQY
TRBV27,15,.,ASSLLTTGRDSNIQY
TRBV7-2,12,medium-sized,ASSLQVPGEGYT
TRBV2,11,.,ASRSLDSPEQF
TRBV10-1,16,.,ASSDPSNRDRGPDEQY
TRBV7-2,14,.,ASSLYSTGINEKLF
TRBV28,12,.,ASSLSRGAYEQY
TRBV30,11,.,AWSPRGDQPQH
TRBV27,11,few,ASSQAYNNEQF
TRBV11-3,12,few,ASSLGTGQETQY
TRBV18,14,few,ASSSGLAGGYDEQY
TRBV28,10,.,ASSQRAREAF
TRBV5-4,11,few,ASSLGQGNEQY
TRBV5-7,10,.,ASYSGLYEQY
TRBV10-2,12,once,ASSDWGRTYEQY
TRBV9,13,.,ASSVGVGQGYGYT
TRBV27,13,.,ASSLASGGAVEQF
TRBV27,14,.,ASSLSPSGGTDTQY
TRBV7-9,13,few,ASSLEQGWEDTQY
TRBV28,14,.,ASSPRTGGTQETQY
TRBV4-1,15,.,ASSQAPSGQGRNEQY
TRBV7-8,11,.,ASSLRDGYEQY
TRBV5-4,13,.,ASSLIWQGQETQY
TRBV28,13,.,ASRIEQGPNREQY
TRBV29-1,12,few,SVEGRQGTYEQY
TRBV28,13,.,ASRGQAFSYNEQF
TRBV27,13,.,ASSTGLANPYEQY
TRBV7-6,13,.,ASSLVAASNTEAF
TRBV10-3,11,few,AIAAGGSYEQY
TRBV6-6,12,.,ASPGGVTRYEQF
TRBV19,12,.,ASSPGQGAGGHT
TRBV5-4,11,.,ASSLSQGSEQF
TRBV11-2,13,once,ASSLAGRGGDTQY
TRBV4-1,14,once,ASSPDAGPSYNEQF
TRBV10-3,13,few,AISGGLDGGYGYT
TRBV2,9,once,ASSGLNEQF
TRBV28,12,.,AISPWDPKTEAF
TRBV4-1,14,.,ASSPTGEGLNEKLF
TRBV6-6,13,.,ASSKSTGGLYEQY
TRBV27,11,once,ASRRTGSTEAF
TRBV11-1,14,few,ASSLVPSLTTDTQY
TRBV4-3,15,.,ASSHTPQGALVYEQY
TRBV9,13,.,ASSVDRGLTGELF
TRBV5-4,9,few,ASSLSHEQY
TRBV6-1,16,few,ASSEATRVTGTANVLT
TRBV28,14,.,ASSTIYRGGGNEQF
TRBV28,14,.,ASSPLGLAGFYEQY
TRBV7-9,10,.,ASAANVNEQY
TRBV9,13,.,ASSPGGETNTEAF
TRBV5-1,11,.,ASSLVYSYEQY
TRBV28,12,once,ASSFSDMNTEAF